This TCR beta chain appears in the sequencing data of a study of OX40 agonist ivuxolimab in advanced cancers. Deletions cut 3 bases from V and 6 bases from J, with 18 bases between. Per the germline V gene, CDR1 is SGHKS and CDR2 is YYEKEE (reference sequence). CDR3 length equals 15 residues. TCRdb's copy holds only in-frame clones and misses some; the assay was immunoSEQ multiplex PCR. Of 150,000 to 190,000 clones listed, approximately 94% were seen once; the top ten hold about 0.3%. The sample consisted of CD4+ or CD8+ T cells sorted from blood, taken in a trial of the OX40 agonist ivuxolimab. V gene TRBV5-5 combines with J gene TRBJ2-5, with a tentative D call TRBD1 (6 bases). This sequence originates from an adult with an advanced solid tumor such as melanoma, head and neck, liver or kidney cancer. CDR3 coding DNA: TGTGCCAGCAGCTCTGACCCCGGGACACTCAAGACCCAGTACTTC. It specifies CASSSDPGTLKTQYF.